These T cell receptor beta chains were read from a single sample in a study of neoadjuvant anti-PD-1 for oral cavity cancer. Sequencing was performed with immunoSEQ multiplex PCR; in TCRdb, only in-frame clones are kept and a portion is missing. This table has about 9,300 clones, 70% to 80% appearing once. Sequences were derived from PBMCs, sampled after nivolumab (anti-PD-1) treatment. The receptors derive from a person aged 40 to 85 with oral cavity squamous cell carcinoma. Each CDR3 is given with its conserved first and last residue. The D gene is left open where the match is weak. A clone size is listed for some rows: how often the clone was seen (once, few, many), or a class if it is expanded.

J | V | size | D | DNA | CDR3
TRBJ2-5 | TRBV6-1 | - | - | TGTGCCAGTTCCAGGGGAGAGACCCAGTACTTC | CASSRGETQYF
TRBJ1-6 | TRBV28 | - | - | TGTGCCAGCAGTCCAATTAGCTCCTATAATTCACCCCTCCACTTT | CASSPISSYNSPLHF
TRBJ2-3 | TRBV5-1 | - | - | TGCGCCAGCAGCTTGGGCGGCAGTAGGAGCACAGATACGCAGTATTTT | CASSLGGSRSTDTQYF
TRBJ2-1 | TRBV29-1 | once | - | TGCAGCGTTGAAGCGGGAGACCATCTGGGTAGCGAGCAGTTCTTC | CSVEAGDHLGSEQFF
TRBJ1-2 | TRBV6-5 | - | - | TGTGCCAGCAGTAAGGACAGCCTCTATGGCTACACCTTC | CASSKDSLYGYTF
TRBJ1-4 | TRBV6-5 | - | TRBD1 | TGTGCCAGCAGTCAAACCGGGACAGGGGAAAAACTGTTTTTT | CASSQTGTGEKLFF
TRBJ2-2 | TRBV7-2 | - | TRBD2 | TGTGCCAGCAGCAAGGGACTAGCGGGCACCGGGGAGCTGTTTTTT | CASSKGLAGTGELFF
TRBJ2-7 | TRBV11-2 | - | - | TGTGCCAGCAGCCCATCCTGGACCAGGGCCTACGAGCAGTACTTC | CASSPSWTRAYEQYF
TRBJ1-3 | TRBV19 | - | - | TGTGCCAGTAGTACACTGAGCTCTGGAAACACCATATATTTT | CASSTLSSGNTIYF
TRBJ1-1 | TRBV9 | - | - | TGTGCCAGCAGTTTTAGCCCTCTAGTCGAAGAGGGAGCTTTCTTT | CASSFSPLVEEGAFF
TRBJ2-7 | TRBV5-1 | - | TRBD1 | TGCGCCAGCAGCATTGGACAGGGGAGGGCTATCTCCTACGAGCAGTACTTC | CASSIGQGRAISYEQYF
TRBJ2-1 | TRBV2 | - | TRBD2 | TGTGCCAGCAGACCTCCCCTGGGACTAGCGGGAGGGCAGAATGAGCAGTTCTTC | CASRPPLGLAGGQNEQFF
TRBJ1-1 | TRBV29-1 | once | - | TGCAGCGTTGAAGAGATCCAAGCTTTCTTT | CSVEEIQAFF
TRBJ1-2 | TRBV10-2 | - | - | TGCGCCAGCAGTGGGTATGCGGGGGATGGCTATGGCTACACCTTC | CASSGYAGDGYGYTF
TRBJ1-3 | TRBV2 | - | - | TGTGCCAGCAGTGTGACGGGGAGCGGAAACACCATATATTTT | CASSVTGSGNTIYF
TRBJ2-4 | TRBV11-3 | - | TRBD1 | TGTGCCAGCTCCAGGGGGCCCAAAAACATTCAGTACTTC | CASSRGPKNIQYF
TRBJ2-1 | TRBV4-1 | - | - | TGCGCCAGCATCCGAGAGCCGTCCGGGGATGAGCAGTTCTTC | CASIREPSGDEQFF
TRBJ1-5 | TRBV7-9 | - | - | TGTGCCAGCAGCCCAGCCGGACCCGATCAGCCCCAGCATTTT | CASSPAGPDQPQHF
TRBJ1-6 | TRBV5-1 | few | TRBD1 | TGCGCCAGCAGCCGGGAGGGAGGGGGCGATAATTCACCCCTCCACTTT | CASSREGGGDNSPLHF
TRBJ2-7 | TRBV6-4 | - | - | TGTGCCAGCCCTAGAGCCGAGCAGTACTTC | CASPRAEQYF
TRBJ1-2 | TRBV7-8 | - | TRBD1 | TGTGCCAGCAGCCAAAGAAGGCAGGGGGCAGTGGATGGCTACACCTTC | CASSQRRQGAVDGYTF
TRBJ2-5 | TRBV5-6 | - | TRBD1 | TGTGCCAGCTCCCCGACAGGGGAAGAGACCCAGTACTTC | CASSPTGEETQYF
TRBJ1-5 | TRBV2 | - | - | TGTGCCAGTCAGTATAGCAATCAGCCCCAGCATTTT | CASQYSNQPQHF
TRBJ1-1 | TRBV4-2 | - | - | TGTGCCAGCAGCCAAGATGGAGAGGACACTGAAGCTTTCTTT | CASSQDGEDTEAFF
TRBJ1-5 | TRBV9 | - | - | TGTGCCAGCAGCCCCGGGGGGGTCGGGCCCCAGCATTTT | CASSPGGVGPQHF
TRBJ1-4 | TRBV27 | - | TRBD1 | TGTGCCAGCAGTCCGGGACAGTTCTCTTTGAATGAAAAACTGTTTTTT | CASSPGQFSLNEKLFF
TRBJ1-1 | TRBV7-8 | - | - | TGTGCCAGCAGCTTAAGGCTACAGGGAACGAACACTGAAGCTTTCTTT | CASSLRLQGTNTEAFF
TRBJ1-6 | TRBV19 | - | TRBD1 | TGTGCCAGTACTCTGGGGGGACAGAAGGCTTCACCCCTCCACTTT | CASTLGGQKASPLHF
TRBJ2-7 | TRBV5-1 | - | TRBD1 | TGCGCCAGCAGCTCCCGGACAGGGGGATACGAGCAGTACTTC | CASSSRTGGYEQYF
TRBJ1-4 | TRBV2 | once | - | TGTGCCAGCAAACAGGGTTTGGCTAATGAAAAACTGTTTTTT | CASKQGLANEKLFF
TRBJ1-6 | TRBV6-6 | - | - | TGTGCCAGCCGCGGACAGAGGGATTCACCCCTCCACTTT | CASRGQRDSPLHF
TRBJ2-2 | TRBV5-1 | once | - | TGCGCCAGCAGCTTGGACGGCACCGGGGAGCTGTTTTTT | CASSLDGTGELFF
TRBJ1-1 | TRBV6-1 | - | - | TGTGCCAGCAGCCCCCCCTGGAACACTGAAGCTTTCTTT | CASSPPWNTEAFF
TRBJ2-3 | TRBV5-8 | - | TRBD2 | TGTGCCAGCAGCCCTGGGACTAGCGGGGGACGGGGAGATACGCAGTATTTT | CASSPGTSGGRGDTQYF
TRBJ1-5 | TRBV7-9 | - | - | TGTGCCAGCAGCTCCGGACTCGGGCCCCAGCATTTT | CASSSGLGPQHF
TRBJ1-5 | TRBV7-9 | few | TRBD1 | TGTGCCAGCAGCGCCGTACAGGGGACTAGCAATCAGCCCCAGCATTTT | CASSAVQGTSNQPQHF
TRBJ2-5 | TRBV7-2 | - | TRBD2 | TGTGCCAGCAGCCTCAGTTCGGGGGGGGGCCAAGAGACCCAGTACTTC | CASSLSSGGGQETQYF
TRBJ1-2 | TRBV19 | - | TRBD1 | TGTGCCAGTAGTCTAGGACAGGGAGCAGCTAACTATGGCTACACCTTC | CASSLGQGAANYGYTF
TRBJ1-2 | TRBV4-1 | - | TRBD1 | TGCGCCAGCAGCCAAGAAGGGAGGCCAGGGGGAGATTATGGCTACACCTTC | CASSQEGRPGGDYGYTF
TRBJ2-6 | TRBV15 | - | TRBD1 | TGTGCCACCAGCCGCCGAGGACAGGGGGCAGGGGCCAACGTCCTGACTTTC | CATSRRGQGAGANVLTF
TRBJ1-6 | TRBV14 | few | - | TGTGCCAGCAGCCAAGATCGACGGTATAATTCACCCCTCCACTTT | CASSQDRRYNSPLHF
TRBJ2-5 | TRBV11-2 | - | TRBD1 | TGTGCCAGCAGCTTAAGACAGGGGGTCGTGGAGACCCAGTACTTC | CASSLRQGVVETQYF
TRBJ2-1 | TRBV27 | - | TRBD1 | TGTGCCAGCACTACTACCGGGACAGGGGGCCGGGGAGAGCAGTTCTTC | CASTTTGTGGRGEQFF
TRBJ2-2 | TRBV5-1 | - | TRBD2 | TGCGCCAGCAAGATAGCGGGGGCAGGCGGGGAGCTGTTTTTT | CASKIAGAGGELFF
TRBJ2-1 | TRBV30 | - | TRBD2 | TGTGCCTGGAGTGTAAGCGGGGCCGAGCAGTTCTTC | CAWSVSGAEQFF
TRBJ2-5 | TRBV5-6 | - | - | TGTGCCAGCACACCGATTGCCGGGACAATGAACCAAGAGACCCAGTACTTC | CASTPIAGTMNQETQYF
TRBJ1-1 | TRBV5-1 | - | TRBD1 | TGCGCCAGCAGCTTGGTACAGGGGGCCCCTGAAGCTTTCTTT | CASSLVQGAPEAFF
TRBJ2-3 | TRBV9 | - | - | TGTGCCAGCAACGAGGGCCCCACAGATACGCAGTATTTT | CASNEGPTDTQYF
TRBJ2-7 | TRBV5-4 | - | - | TGTGCCAGCAGCCCGCAAAGGGGGGGACCGCGCGAGCAGTACTTC | CASSPQRGGPREQYF
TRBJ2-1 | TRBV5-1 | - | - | TGCGCCAGCAGCCGCTCACTAGTTTCCTACAATGAGCAGTTCTTC | CASSRSLVSYNEQFF
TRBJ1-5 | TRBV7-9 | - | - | TGTGCCAGCAGCCCCACAGGGACCGGGGGGAACCCCCAGCATTTT | CASSPTGTGGNPQHF
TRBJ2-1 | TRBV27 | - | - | TGTGCCAGCTTATCGACAGCGGGCGTTATCAATGAGCAGTTCTTC | CASLSTAGVINEQFF
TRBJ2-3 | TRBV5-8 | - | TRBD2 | TGTGCCAGCAGCTTGGGAAACCGGGAGGACGGAGATACGCAGTATTTT | CASSLGNREDGDTQYF
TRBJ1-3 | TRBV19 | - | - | TGTGCCAGTACCCTTGGAGGGGGCTCTGGAAACACCATATATTTT | CASTLGGGSGNTIYF
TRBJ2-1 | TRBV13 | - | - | TGTGCCAGCACCTTCGTTCGAAACAATGAGCAGTTCTTC | CASTFVRNNEQFF